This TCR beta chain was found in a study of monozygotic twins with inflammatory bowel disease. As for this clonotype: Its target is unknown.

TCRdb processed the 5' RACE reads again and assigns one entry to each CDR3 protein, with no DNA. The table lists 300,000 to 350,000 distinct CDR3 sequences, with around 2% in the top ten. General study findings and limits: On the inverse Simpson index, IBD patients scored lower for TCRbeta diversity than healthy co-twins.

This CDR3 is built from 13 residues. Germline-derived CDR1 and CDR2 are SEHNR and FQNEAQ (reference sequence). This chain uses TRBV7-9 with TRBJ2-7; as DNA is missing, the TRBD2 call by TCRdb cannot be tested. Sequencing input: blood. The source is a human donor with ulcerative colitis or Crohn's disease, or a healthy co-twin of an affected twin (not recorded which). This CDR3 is CASSPALLYEQYF. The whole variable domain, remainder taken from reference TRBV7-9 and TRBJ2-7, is DTGVSQNPRHKITKRGQNVTFRCDPISEHNRLYWYRQTLGQGPEFLTYFQNEAQLEKSRLLSDRFSAERPKGSFSTLEIQRTEQGDSAMYLCASSPALLYEQYFGPGTRLTVT.